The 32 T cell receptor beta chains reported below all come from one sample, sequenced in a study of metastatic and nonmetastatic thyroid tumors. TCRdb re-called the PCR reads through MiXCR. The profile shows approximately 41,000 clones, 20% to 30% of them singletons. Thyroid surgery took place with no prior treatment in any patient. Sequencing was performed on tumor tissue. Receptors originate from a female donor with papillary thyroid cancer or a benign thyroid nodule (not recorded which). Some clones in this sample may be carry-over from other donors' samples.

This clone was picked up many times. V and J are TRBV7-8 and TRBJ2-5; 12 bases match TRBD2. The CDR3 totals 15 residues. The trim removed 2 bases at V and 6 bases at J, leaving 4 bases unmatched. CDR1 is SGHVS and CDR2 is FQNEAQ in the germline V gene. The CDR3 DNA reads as TGTGCCAGCAGCTTACGACTAGCGGGAGTTCAGACCCAGTACTTC. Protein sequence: CASSLRLAGVQTQYF.

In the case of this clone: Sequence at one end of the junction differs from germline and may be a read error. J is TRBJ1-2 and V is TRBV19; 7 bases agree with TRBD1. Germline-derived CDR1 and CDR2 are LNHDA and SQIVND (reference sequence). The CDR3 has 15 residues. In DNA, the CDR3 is TGTGCCATTAGTGTCCCCAGGGGGGAGAACTATGGCTACACCTTC. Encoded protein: CAISVPRGENYGYTF.

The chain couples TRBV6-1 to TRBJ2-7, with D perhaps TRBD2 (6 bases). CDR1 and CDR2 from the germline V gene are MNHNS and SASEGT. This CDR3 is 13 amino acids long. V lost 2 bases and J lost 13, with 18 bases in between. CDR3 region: CASSELANYDHYF. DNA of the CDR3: TGTGCCAGCAGTGAACTAGCGAACTACGATCATTACTTC.

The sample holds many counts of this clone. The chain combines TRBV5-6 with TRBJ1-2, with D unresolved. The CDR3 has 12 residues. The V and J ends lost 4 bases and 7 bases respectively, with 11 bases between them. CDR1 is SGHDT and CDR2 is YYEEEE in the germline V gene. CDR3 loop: CASSIRRGGYTF. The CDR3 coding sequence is TGTGCCAGCAGCATACGACGCGGTGGCTACACCTTC.

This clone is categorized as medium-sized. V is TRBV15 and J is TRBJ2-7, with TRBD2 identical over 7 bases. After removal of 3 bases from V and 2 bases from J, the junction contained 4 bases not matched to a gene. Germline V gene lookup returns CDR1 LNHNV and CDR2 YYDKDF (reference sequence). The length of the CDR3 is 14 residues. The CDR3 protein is CATSRASGAYEQYF. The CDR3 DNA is TGTGCCACCAGCAGGGCTAGCGGAGCCTACGAGCAGTACTTC. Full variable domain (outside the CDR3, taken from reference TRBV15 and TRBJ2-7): DAMVIQNPRYQVTQFGKPVTLSCSQTLNHNVMYWYQQKSSQAPKLLFHYYDKDFNNEADTPDNFQSRRPNTSFCFLDIRSPGLGDTAMYLCATSRASGAYEQYFGPGTRLTVT.

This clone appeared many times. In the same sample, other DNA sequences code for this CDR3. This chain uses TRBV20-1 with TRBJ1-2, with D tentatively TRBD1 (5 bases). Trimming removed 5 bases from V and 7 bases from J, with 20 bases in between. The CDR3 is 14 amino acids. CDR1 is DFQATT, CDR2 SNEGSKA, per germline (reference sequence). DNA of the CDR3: TGCAGTGCTGGGTTGGGTGGGCAGGGTGGTGGCTACACCTTC. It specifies CSAGLGGQGGGYTF.

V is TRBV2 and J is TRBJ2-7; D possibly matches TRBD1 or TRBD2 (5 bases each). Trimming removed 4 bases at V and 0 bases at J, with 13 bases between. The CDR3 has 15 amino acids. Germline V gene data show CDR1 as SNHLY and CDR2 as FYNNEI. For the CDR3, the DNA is TGTGCCAGCAGTGTCGTTCGGGGCAGCTCCTACGAGCAGTACTTC. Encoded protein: CASSVVRGSSYEQYF.

This CDR3 reads CASSRRTGPNEQFF. The CDR3 coding sequence is TGTGCCAGCAGTCGAAGGACAGGGCCGAATGAGCAGTTCTTC. The chain has TRBV7-9 and TRBJ2-1; 8 bases align to TRBD1. CDR1 is SEHNR and CDR2 is FQNEAQ in the germline V gene (reference sequence). CDR3 length: 14 residues. J lost 7 bases, V lost 6 bases, and 8 bases had no gene match.

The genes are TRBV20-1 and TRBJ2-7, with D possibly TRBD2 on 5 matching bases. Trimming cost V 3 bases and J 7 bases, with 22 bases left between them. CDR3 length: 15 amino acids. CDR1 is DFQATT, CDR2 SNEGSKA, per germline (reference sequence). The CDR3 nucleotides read TGCAGTGCTAGTCACAGTTCTAGCATGATCCGGGAGCAGTACTTC. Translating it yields CSASHSSSMIREQYF.

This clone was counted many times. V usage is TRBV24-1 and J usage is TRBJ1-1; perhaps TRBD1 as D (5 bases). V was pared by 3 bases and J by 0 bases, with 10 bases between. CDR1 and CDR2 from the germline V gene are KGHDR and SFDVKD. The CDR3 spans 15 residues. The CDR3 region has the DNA TGTGCCACCAGTGATGGGAGGGGATTGAACACTGAAGCTTTCTTT. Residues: CATSDGRGLNTEAFF.

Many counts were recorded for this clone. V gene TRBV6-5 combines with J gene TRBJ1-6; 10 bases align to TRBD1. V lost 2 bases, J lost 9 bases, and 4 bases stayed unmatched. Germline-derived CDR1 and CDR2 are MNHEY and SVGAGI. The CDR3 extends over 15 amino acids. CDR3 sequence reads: CASSYAGTGASPLHF. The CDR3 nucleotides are TGTGCCAGCAGTTACGCCGGGACAGGGGCTTCACCCCTCCACTTT.

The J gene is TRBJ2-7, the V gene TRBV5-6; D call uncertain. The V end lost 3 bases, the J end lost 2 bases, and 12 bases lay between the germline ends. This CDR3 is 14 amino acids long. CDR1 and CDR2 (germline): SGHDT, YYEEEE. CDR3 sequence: CASSYGRSTYEQYF. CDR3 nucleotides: TGTGCCAGCAGCTACGGACGTAGTACCTACGAGCAGTACTTC.

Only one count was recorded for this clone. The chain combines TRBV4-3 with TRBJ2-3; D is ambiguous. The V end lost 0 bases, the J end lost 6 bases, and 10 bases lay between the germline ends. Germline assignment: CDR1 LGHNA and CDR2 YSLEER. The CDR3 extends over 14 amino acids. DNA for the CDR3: TGCGCCAGCAGCCAAGAGGCGGATCGGGATACGCAGTATTTT. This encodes CASSQEADRDTQYF.

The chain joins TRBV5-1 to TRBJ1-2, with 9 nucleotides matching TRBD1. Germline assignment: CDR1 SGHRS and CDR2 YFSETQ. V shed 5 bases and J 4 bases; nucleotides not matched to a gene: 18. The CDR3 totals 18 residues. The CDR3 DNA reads TGCGCCAGCAGGGCCTCCGAGACAGGGGGAAGGTTAGGCTATGGCTACACCTTC. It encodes CASRASETGGRLGYGYTF.

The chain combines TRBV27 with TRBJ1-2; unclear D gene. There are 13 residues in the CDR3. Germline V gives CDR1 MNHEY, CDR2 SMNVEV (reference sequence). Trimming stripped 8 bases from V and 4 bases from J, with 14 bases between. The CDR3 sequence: CASAATRVYGYTF. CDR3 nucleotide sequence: TGTGCCAGCGCTGCGACAAGGGTCTATGGCTACACCTTC.

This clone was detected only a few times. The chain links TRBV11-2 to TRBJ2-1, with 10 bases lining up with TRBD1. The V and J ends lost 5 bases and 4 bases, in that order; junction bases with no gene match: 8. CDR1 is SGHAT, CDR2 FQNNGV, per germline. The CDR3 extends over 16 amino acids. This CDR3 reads CASSDRDRGSYNEQFF. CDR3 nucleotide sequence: TGTGCCAGCAGCGATCGGGACAGGGGCTCTTACAATGAGCAGTTCTTC.

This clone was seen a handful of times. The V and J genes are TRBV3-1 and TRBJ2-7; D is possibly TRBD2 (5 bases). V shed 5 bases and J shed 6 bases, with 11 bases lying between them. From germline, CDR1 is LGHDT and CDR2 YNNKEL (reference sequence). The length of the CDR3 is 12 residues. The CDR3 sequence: CASSFIASEQYF. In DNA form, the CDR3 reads TGTGCCAGCAGCTTTATAGCGTCCGAGCAGTACTTC.

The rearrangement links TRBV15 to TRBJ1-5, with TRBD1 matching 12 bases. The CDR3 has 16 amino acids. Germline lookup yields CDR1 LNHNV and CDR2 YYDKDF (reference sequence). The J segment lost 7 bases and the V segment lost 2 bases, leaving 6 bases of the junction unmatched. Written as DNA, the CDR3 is TGTGCCACCAGCAGAACCACCGGGACAGGGGGCCAGCCCCAGCATTTT. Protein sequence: CATSRTTGTGGQPQHF.

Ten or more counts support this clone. Here the CDR3 DNA reads TGTGCCAGCAGCTTAGCGGGGTCTAACAATGAGCAGTTCTTC. It translates to CASSLAGSNNEQFF. The J gene is TRBJ2-1, the V gene TRBV7-2; D is uncertain. Trimming took off 0 bases at V and 5 bases at J, with 8 bases between the two ends. Germline CDR1 reads SGHTA; CDR2 reads FQGNSA. This CDR3 has 14 amino acids.

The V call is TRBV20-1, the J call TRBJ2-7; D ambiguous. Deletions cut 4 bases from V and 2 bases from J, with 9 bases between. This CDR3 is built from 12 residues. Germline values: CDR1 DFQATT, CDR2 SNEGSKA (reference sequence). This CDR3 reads CSAKDRAYEQYF. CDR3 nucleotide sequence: TGCAGTGCTAAAGACCGCGCCTACGAGCAGTACTTC.

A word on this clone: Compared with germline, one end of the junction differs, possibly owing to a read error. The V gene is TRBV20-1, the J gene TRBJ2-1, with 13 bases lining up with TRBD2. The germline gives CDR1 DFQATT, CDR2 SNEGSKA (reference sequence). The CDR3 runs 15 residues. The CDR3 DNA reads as TGCAGTTCTAGAACCGGGACTAGCGGGATGTTTGAGCAGTTCTTC. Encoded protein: CSSRTGTSGMFEQFF.

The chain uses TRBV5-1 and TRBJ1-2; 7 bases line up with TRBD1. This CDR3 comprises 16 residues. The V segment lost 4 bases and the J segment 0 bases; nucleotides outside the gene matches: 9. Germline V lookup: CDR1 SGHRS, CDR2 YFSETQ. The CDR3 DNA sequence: TGCGCCAGCAGCGTTACTGATGGGACAGCTAACTATGGCTACACCTTC. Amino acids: CASSVTDGTANYGYTF.

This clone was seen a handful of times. CDR3 loop: CASGIGGGNTEAFF. CDR3 DNA sequence: TGTGCCAGCGGTATAGGCGGGGGGAACACTGAAGCTTTCTTT. The chain uses TRBV12-3 or TRBV12-4 and TRBJ1-1; tentative D call: TRBD1 (5 bases). This CDR3 is 14 amino acids long. V was trimmed by 8 bases and J by 1 base, leaving 14 bases between them.

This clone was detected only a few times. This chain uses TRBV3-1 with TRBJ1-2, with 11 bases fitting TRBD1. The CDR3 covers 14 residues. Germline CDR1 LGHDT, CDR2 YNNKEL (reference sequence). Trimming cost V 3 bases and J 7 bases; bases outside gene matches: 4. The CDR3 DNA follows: TGTGCCAGCAGCCACGGACAGGGGGCGGTTGGCTACACCTTC. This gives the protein CASSHGQGAVGYTF.

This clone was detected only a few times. CDR3 nucleotide sequence: TGTGCCAGCAGTGACCCTTTTAGGCTAGCCCGCTCCTACGAGCAGTACTTC. Amino acids: CASSDPFRLARSYEQYF. This chain connects TRBV6-1 to TRBJ2-7; TRBD2 is a possible D gene (5 bases). CDR3 length: 17 residues. V lost 3 bases to trimming and J lost 0 bases, with 18 bases between them. The germline gives CDR1 MNHNS, CDR2 SASEGT.

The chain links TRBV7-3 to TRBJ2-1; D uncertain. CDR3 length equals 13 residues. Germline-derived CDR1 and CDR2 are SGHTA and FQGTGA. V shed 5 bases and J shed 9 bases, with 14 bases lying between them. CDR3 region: CASSLVGPLEQFF. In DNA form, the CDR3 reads TGTGCCAGCAGCCTCGTTGGCCCCCTTGAGCAGTTCTTC.

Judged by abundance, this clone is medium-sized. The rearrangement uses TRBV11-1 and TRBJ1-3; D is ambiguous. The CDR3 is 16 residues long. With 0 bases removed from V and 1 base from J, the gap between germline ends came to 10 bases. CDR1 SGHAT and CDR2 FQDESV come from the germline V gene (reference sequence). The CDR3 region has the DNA TGTGCCAGCAGCTTAGCGTATCGGCTATCTGGAAACACCATATATTTT. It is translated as CASSLAYRLSGNTIYF.

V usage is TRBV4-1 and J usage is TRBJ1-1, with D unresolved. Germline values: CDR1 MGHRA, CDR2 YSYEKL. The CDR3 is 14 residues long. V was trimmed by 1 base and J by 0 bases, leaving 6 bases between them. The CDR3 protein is CASSQGQMNTEAFF. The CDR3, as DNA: TGCGCCAGCAGCCAAGGACAAATGAACACTGAAGCTTTCTTT.

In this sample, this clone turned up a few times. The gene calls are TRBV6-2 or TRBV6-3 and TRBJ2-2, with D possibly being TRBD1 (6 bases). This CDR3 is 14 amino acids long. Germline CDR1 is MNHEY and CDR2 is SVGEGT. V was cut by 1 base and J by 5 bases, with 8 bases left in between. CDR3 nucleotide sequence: TGTGCCAGCAGTTACTTCCAGGGGACCGGGGAGCTGTTTTTT. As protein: CASSYFQGTGELFF.

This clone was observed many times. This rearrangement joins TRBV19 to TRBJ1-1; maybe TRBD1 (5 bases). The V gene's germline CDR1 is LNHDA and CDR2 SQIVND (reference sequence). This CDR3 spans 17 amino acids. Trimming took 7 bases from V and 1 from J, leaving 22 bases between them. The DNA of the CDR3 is TGTGCCAGTATCCCACCAGATTCAGGGCCTTCGAACACTGAAGCTTTCTTT. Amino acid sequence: CASIPPDSGPSNTEAFF.

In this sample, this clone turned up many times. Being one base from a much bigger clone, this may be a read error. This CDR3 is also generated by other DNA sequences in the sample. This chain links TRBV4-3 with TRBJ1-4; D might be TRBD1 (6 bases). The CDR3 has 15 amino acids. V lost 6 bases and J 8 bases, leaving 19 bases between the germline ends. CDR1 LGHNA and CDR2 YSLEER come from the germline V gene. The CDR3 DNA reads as TGCGCCAGCAGGACCTCCGGTACAGGGAGCGAAAAACTGTTTTTT. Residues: CASRTSGTGSEKLFF.

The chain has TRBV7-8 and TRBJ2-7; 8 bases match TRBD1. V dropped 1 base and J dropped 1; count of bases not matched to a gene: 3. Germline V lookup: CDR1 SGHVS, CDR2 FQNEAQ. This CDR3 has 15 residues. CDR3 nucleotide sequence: TGTGCCAGCAGCTTAGGGGGACAGGAATCCTACGAGCAGTACTTC. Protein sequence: CASSLGGQESYEQYF.